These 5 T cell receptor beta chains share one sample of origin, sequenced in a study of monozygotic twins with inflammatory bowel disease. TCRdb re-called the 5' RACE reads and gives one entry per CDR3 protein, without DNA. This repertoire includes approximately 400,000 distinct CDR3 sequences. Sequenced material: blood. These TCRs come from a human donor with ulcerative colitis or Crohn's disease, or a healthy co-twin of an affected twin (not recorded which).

The CDR3 reads CSAPPSGTSGVEQYF. The chain has TRBV20-1 and TRBJ2-7; TCRdb's D call of TRBD2 is untestable without DNA. Per germline, CDR1 DFQATT and CDR2 SNEGSKA (reference sequence). This CDR3 has 15 residues.

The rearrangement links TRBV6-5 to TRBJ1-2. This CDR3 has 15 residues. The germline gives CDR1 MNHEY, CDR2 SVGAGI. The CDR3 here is CASRSSGRGTHGYTF.

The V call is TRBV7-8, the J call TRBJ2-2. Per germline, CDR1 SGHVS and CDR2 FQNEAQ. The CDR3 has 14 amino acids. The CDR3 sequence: CASSSPKGAGELFF. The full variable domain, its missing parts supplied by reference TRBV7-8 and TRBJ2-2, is GAGVSQSPRYKVAKRGQDVALRCDPISGHVSLFWYQQALGQGPEFLTYFQNEAQLDKSGLPSDRFFAERPEGSVSTLKIQRTQQEDSAVYLCASSSPKGAGELFFGEGSRLTVL.

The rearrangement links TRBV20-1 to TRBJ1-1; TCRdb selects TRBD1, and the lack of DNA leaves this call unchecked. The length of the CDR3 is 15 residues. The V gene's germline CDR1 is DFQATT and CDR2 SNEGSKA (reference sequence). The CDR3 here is CSARGSPGVGAEAFF.

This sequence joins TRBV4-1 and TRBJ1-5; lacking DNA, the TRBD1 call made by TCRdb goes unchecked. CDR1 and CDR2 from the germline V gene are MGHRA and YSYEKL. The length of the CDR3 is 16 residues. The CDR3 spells CASSQDLLGGWGVQHF.